One sample yielded the 5 T cell receptor beta chains listed below, sequenced in a study of T cell repertoires in cytomegalovirus infection. Via MiXCR, TCRdb re-called the reads, giving one row per CDR3 protein. The top ten hold around 44% of the sample, which has around 430,000 distinct CDR3 sequences, roughly 43% seen once. Their target antigens are unknown. This sample comprised cultured PBMCs, obtained from culture after CMV antigen stimulation. These receptors were obtained from a human donor in good health (CMV status not recorded). Some clones in this sample may be carry-over from other donors' samples.

In this sample, this clonotype turned up a few times. J is TRBJ2-3 and V is TRBV20-1, with D possibly called TRBD1 or TRBD2 (5 bases each). In germline, CDR1 is DFQATT, CDR2 SNEGSKA (reference sequence). The CDR3 has 15 residues. Trimming removed 1 base at V and 2 bases at J, with 13 bases between. CDR3 DNA: TGCAGTGCTAGAGCCCGGGACCGTTTCACAGATACGCAGTATTTT. It yields the protein CSARARDRFTDTQYF.

The chain employs TRBV9 and TRBJ1-5; D call uncertain. The ends were cut back, 0 bases at V and 5 bases at J, with 9 bases in the middle. CDR3 length: 14 residues. The germline V gene has CDR1 SGDLS and CDR2 YYNGEE. CDR3 coding DNA: TGTGCCAGCAGCGTAGACGGCAGTCATCAGCCCCAGCATTTT. Amino acid sequence: CASSVDGSHQPQHF.

The chain combines TRBV10-3 with TRBJ2-1, with D possibly TRBD2 on 6 matching bases. CDR1 and CDR2 (germline): ENHRY, SYGVKD. The CDR3 sequence is 14 residues long. V lost 3 bases to trimming and J lost 10 bases, with 16 bases between them. CDR3 in amino acids: CAISEVDQDYEQFF. The CDR3 nucleotides are TGTGCCATCAGTGAAGTGGATCAGGACTACGAGCAGTTCTTC.

This clonotype appeared many times. The chain is built from TRBV7-2 and TRBJ2-7; tentatively, D is TRBD1 (6 bases). Germline CDR1 SGHTA, CDR2 FQGNSA. This CDR3 is built from 15 residues. V gave up 7 bases and J gave up 6 bases, with 22 bases separating them. The CDR3 reads CASKGGRTAFGEQYF. The CDR3 bases are TGTGCCAGCAAGGGTGGCCGGACAGCTTTCGGCGAGCAGTACTTC.

This clonotype was seen only a few times. The chain employs TRBV20-1 and TRBJ2-3; 15 bases agree with TRBD2. CDR3 length: 20 amino acids. The V gene end was trimmed by 5 bases and the J gene end by 2 bases; junction bases not matched to a gene: 17. The germline CDR1 and CDR2 sequences are DFQATT and SNEGSKA (reference sequence). The CDR3 DNA follows: TGCAGTGCTCGACTCCTAGGGACTAGCGGGAGGAAGATCCCCACAGATACGCAGTATTTT. Amino acid sequence: CSARLLGTSGRKIPTDTQYF.